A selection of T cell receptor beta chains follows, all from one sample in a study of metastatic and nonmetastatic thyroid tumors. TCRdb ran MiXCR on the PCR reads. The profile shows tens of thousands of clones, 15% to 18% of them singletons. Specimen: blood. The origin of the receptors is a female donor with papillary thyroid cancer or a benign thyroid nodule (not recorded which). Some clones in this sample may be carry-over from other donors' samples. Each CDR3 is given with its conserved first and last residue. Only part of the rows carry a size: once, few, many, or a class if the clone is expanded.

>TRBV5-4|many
CASSSNTGTGSQEQYF
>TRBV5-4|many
CASSLAGAVGYGYTF
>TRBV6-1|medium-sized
CATHSGQEYQPQHF
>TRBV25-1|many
CASTLGDRDNSPLHF
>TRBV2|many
CASSDRRSGANVLTF
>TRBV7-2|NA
CASSLPYAAGGTDTQYF
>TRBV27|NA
CATSRGLAVSYEQYF
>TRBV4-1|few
CASSQDHGTGYEKLFF
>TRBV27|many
CASTDRNTQYF
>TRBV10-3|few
CAISADRRHTEAFF
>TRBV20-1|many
CSAFGTLTYGYTF
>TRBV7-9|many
CASRRGASEKLFF
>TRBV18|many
CASSPGGGGEQYF
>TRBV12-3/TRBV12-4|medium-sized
CASSQRAGELFF
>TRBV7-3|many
CASSPQGSGANVLTF
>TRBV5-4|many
CASSLGGQGRETQYF
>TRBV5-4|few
CASSLGGTWGTQYF
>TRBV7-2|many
CASRRGVNQPQHF
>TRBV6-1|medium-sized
CASSDPPGTGESYTF
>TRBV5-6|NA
CASSFGQLQETQYF
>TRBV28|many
CASSRDNLSNQPQHF
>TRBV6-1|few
CASSAGTVYGYTF
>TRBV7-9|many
CASSLGVAGETQYF
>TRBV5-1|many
CASRWAGVRDTEAFF
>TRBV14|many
CASSPGAGVIVFGNEQFF
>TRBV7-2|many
CASSPGWVGGYTF
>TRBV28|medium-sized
CASSSGQRADGYTF
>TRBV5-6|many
CASSLDIYKGGGTQYF